The clone carrying this TCR beta chain was picked up many times. Its antigen is unknown. This CDR3 contains 15 residues. With 5 bases removed from V and 0 bases from J, the gap between germline ends came to 11 bases. Carrying unique molecular identifiers, the cDNA also gained a universal primer site through template switching. TCRdb reprocessed the 5' RACE reads with MiXCR, giving one entry per CDR3 protein. This table has fewer than 650,000 distinct CDR3 sequences, roughly 9.9% appearing once. This sample is drawn from a study of identical twins. Points from the study as a whole: It was possible that invariant MAIT and iNKT cells partly confounded the zero-insertion analyses.

Healthy Caucasians made up all donors. These data also featured in a second study, about yellow fever vaccine responses in identical twins.

The specimen was PBMCs. V is TRBV12-3 or TRBV12-4 and J is TRBJ1-3; a weak D match, TRBD1 (6 bases). This TCR was sampled from a woman under 30 in good health. In DNA form, the CDR3 reads TGTGCCAGCAGTCCGAACAGGGTCTCTGGAAACACCATATATTTT. This sequence encodes CASSPNRVSGNTIYF.